This T cell receptor (beta chain) was recovered during a study of T cells in Graves' hyperthyroidism and ophthalmopathy. At the level of the study: Peripheral blood samples were taken at initial diagnosis, prior to any treatment. Whole-study results and caveats: Prediction of ophthalmopathy progression came a median approximately 6 months pre-onset.

An approximately 10 ml volume of fresh peripheral blood provided the PBMCs. This clonotype was detected a few times. Its antigen is unidentified. From RNA transcripts, TCR beta CDR3 regions were amplified. Primed by the HTBI set, a first-round RT-PCR was run on the TCR CDR3. In TCRdb, the multiplex PCR reads were re-called with MiXCR into one record per CDR3 protein. The table has 500,000 to 750,000 distinct CDR3 sequences, about 14% seen once; the top ten hold about 6.6%. The germline V and J ends were trimmed by 2 bases and 1 base, with 21 bases remaining between them. Germline V gene sequence: CDR1 SEHNR, CDR2 FQNEAQ (reference sequence). CDR3 length: 18 amino acids.

The sample taken for sequencing was blood. The chain uses TRBV7-9 and TRBJ2-7; TRBD1 or TRBD2 may be the D gene (7 bases each). The TCR sequence derives from a woman aged 18-29 years with Graves' ophthalmopathy. The CDR3 bases are TGTGCCAGCAGCTTAAGGCCAGGGGGGGATAGCAGATCCTACGAGCAGTACTTC. Translating gives CASSLRPGGDSRSYEQYF.